A single sample gave rise to the 27 T cell receptor beta chains below, sequenced in a study of blood T cell repertoires in COVID-19. Only in-frame clones appear in the TCRdb table, and some are missing; sequencing was by immunoSEQ multiplex PCR. The profile shows 200,000 or so clones, around four fifths of them singletons. Sequencing was done on a sample of peripheral blood. Receptor source: a human donor with acute or convalescent COVID-19. The donor label of this sample is uncertain.

This clone is a singleton in its sample. The J gene is TRBJ1-1, the V gene TRBV19; D ambiguous. The CDR3 has 16 residues. Germline V gene lookup returns CDR1 LNHDA and CDR2 SQIVND (reference sequence). V was trimmed by 10 bases and J by 0 bases, leaving 21 bases between them. Here the CDR3 reads CATQISNGVLNTEAFF. The CDR3 bases are TGTGCCACCCAGATTTCAAACGGGGTTCTGAACACTGAAGCTTTCTTT.

A few counts support this clone. The chain uses TRBV4-1 and TRBJ1-1, with a tentative D call TRBD1 (5 bases). Trimming stripped 1 base from V and 6 bases from J, with 18 bases between. The germline V gene has CDR1 MGHRA and CDR2 YSYEKL. CDR3 length equals 16 residues. The DNA of the CDR3 is TGCGCCAGCAGCCAAGTTCCAGGGTTTCCTAGCGCTGAAGCTTTCTTT. Its translation is CASSQVPGFPSAEAFF.

The chain recombines TRBV10-3 with TRBJ2-4; D is possibly TRBD1 (6 bases). CDR3 length equals 13 residues. The germline V gene has CDR1 ENHRY and CDR2 SYGVKD. Trimming removed 10 bases from V and 7 bases from J, with 17 bases in between. The CDR3 is CATSAAQGNIQYF. The CDR3 DNA reads as TGTGCCACCTCCGCGGCTCAGGGGAACATTCAGTACTTC.

Only one count was recorded for this clone. The chain uses TRBV18 and TRBJ2-7; TRBD2 agrees at 8 bases. This CDR3 comprises 17 residues. The J segment lost 6 bases and the V segment lost 4 bases, leaving 17 bases of the junction unmatched. CDR1 and CDR2 from the germline V gene are KGHSH and LQKENI. The CDR3 spells CASSRDASAGGSIEQYF. CDR3 nucleotide sequence: TGTGCCAGCTCACGGGATGCGAGCGCGGGAGGATCTATCGAGCAGTACTTC.

The chain carries TRBV5-6 and TRBJ1-3; 9 bases fit TRBD1. Per the germline V gene, CDR1 is SGHDT and CDR2 is YYEEEE. The ends lost 3 bases at V and 1 base at J; junction bases unmatched: 2. There are 15 residues in the CDR3. This CDR3 reads CASSSGQGSGNTIYF. The DNA of the CDR3 is TGTGCCAGCAGCTCCGGACAGGGGTCTGGAAACACCATATATTTT.

This clone has just one count. The chain employs TRBV25-1 and TRBJ2-6; weak D call: TRBD2 (5 bases). Per the germline V gene, CDR1 is MGHDK and CDR2 is SYGVNS. This CDR3 has 15 residues. V gave up 5 bases and J gave up 3 bases, with 11 bases separating them. Here the CDR3 DNA reads TGTGCCAGCAGTAGCCCCGGAGGTGGGGCCAACGTCCTGACTTTC. Translated, it gives CASSSPGGGANVLTF. Full variable domain (rest looked up from reference TRBV25-1 and TRBJ2-6): EADIYQTPRYLVIGTGKKITLECSQTMGHDKMYWYQQDPGMELHLIHYSYGVNSTEKGDLSSESTVSRIRTEHFPLTLESARPSHTSQYLCASSSPGGGANVLTFGAGSRLTVL.

J is TRBJ1-1 and V is TRBV18, with a tentative D call TRBD1 (6 bases). This CDR3 has 14 amino acids. Trimming pared 0 bases from V and 3 bases from J, leaving 8 bases between. Germline CDR1 is KGHSH and CDR2 is LQKENI. Here the CDR3 DNA reads TGTGCCAGCTCACCACCGCCAGGGGACACTGAAGCTTTCTTT. It yields the protein CASSPPPGDTEAFF.

The chain is built from TRBV25-1 and TRBJ2-3; 9 bases map to TRBD1. There are 15 residues in the CDR3. The trim removed 4 bases at V and 2 bases at J, leaving 4 bases unmatched. Germline values: CDR1 MGHDK, CDR2 SYGVNS. CDR3 protein: CASSGGTGLTDTQYF. Written as DNA, the CDR3 is TGTGCCAGCAGTGGAGGGACAGGGCTCACAGATACGCAGTATTTT.

J is TRBJ1-5 and V is TRBV19; the D gene is possibly TRBD1 (6 bases). The CDR3 runs 15 residues. Trimming pared 2 bases from V and 7 bases from J, leaving 15 bases between. The germline gives CDR1 LNHDA, CDR2 SQIVND (reference sequence). Here the CDR3 reads CASSIWQGNGQPQHF. CDR3 DNA: TGTGCCAGTAGTATATGGCAGGGGAACGGACAGCCCCAGCATTTT.

The chain uses TRBV27 and TRBJ2-2, with D possibly matching TRBD2 (5 bases). The CDR3 is 13 amino acids. In germline, CDR1 is MNHEY, CDR2 SMNVEV (reference sequence). Trimming pared 4 bases from V and 5 bases from J, leaving 8 bases between. The CDR3 DNA reads TGTGCCAGCAGTTCCCGAGGGACCGGGGAGCTGTTTTTT. Amino acids: CASSSRGTGELFF.

This rearrangement joins TRBV19 to TRBJ1-1; D is undetermined. V was cut by 3 bases and J by 6 bases, with 11 bases left in between. The V gene's germline CDR1 is LNHDA and CDR2 SQIVND (reference sequence). The CDR3 has 13 residues. The CDR3 coding sequence is TGTGCCAGTAGTATTTCTCTCGGGTCTGAAGCTTTCTTT. Translating it yields CASSISLGSEAFF.

The chain carries TRBV18 and TRBJ1-5; D not certain. The germline V and J ends were trimmed by 6 bases and 9 bases, with 18 bases remaining between them. This CDR3 comprises 14 residues. Germline V CDR1 and CDR2: KGHSH, LQKENI. The CDR3 here is CASSPPPGGGPQHF. The CDR3 bases are TGTGCCAGCTCTCCGCCCCCCGGAGGTGGGCCCCAGCATTTT.

The chain is built from TRBV19 and TRBJ1-1; a weak D match, TRBD1 (6 bases). Trimming cost V 9 bases and J 1 base, with 21 bases left between them. Germline CDR1 and CDR2: LNHDA and SQIVND (reference sequence). The CDR3 loop spans 16 amino acids. This chain's CDR3 is CARNRDPPRGNTEAFF. CDR3 bases: TGTGCCAGGAACCGGGACCCACCCAGGGGGAACACTGAAGCTTTCTTT. The whole variable domain, remainder taken from reference TRBV19 and TRBJ1-1, is DGGITQSPKYLFRKEGQNVTLSCEQNLNHDAMYWYRQDPGQGLRLIYYSQIVNDFQKGDIAEGYSVSREKKESFPLTVTSAQKNPTAFYLCARNRDPPRGNTEAFFGQGTRLTVV.

The chain employs TRBV7-3 and TRBJ2-1; the match to TRBD2 covers 11 bases. V lost 4 bases to trimming and J lost 0 bases; unmatched junction nucleotides: 11. Germline V lookup: CDR1 SGHTA, CDR2 FQGTGA. The length of the CDR3 is 19 residues. As DNA, the CDR3 is TGTGCCAGCAGCTCCTCCCCGGTCACTAGCGGGAGCTCCTACAATGAGCAGTTCTTC. Protein product: CASSSSPVTSGSSYNEQFF.

The rearrangement uses TRBV24-1 and TRBJ1-5, with D unresolved. Trimming removed 4 bases at V and 5 bases at J, with 11 bases between. Germline CDR1 reads KGHDR; CDR2 reads SFDVKD. The CDR3 totals 14 residues. This CDR3 is CATSDPATDQPQHF. CDR3 nucleotides: TGTGCCACCAGTGACCCGGCAACAGATCAGCCCCAGCATTTT.

V usage is TRBV6-1 and J usage is TRBJ1-5; TRBD1 aligns across 7 bases. Looked up from germline, CDR1 is MNHNS and CDR2 is SASEGT. The CDR3 has 16 residues. The V gene end was trimmed by 3 bases and the J gene end by 7 bases; junction bases not matched to a gene: 12. Here the CDR3 DNA reads TGTGCCAGCAGTGATGTGTTACAGGGGAAGAGGCAGCCCCAGCATTTT. As protein: CASSDVLQGKRQPQHF.

This rearrangement joins TRBV20-1 to TRBJ2-7; 8 bases fit TRBD1. This CDR3 has 12 amino acids. Looked up from germline, CDR1 is DFQATT and CDR2 is SNEGSKA (reference sequence). V trimming: 3 bases; J trimming: 3 bases; junction bases outside the gene matches: 1. CDR3 sequence (DNA): TGCAGTGCTAGTGACAGGGGCTACGAGCAGTACTTC. Translating gives CSASDRGYEQYF.

V usage is TRBV30 and J usage is TRBJ1-1; D possibly corresponds to TRBD1 (6 bases). The CDR3 runs 13 residues. Germline values: CDR1 GTSNPN, CDR2 SVGIG (reference sequence). V was shortened by 4 bases and J by 7 bases, with 16 bases between the two germline ends. For the CDR3, the DNA is TGTGCCTGGAAATCCGGGACACCAAGTGAAGCTTTCTTT. This sequence encodes CAWKSGTPSEAFF.

Only a few counts were recorded for this clone. This chain joins TRBV2 and TRBJ2-7; TRBD2 might be the D (5 bases). CDR3 size: 15 residues. Trimming stripped 5 bases from V and 2 bases from J, with 16 bases between. Germline values: CDR1 SNHLY, CDR2 FYNNEI. CDR3 bases: TGTGCCAGCAGTAAAGACGGGAAAATGGCCTACGAGCAGTACTTC. Translation gives CASSKDGKMAYEQYF.

The chain employs TRBV7-2 and TRBJ1-4, with D unclear. This CDR3 comprises 14 residues. Germline assignment: CDR1 SGHTA and CDR2 FQGNSA. V shed 2 bases and J shed 0 bases, with 4 bases lying between them. The CDR3, as DNA: TGTGCCAGCAGCTTATCGTCAACTAATGAAAAACTGTTTTTT. Encoded protein: CASSLSSTNEKLFF.

This clone was recorded once. The chain is built from TRBV2 and TRBJ2-7, with D maybe TRBD1 (6 bases). This CDR3 spans 15 amino acids. The V gene's germline CDR1 is SNHLY and CDR2 FYNNEI. Between the trimmed V and J ends, which lost 6 bases and 0 bases, there was a span of 15 bases. The CDR3 coding sequence is TGTGCCAGCAGCCAAGGAAGGGGGAGCTCCTACGAGCAGTACTTC. This encodes CASSQGRGSSYEQYF.

In its sample, this clone was seen once. The chain couples TRBV19 to TRBJ1-5; D gene ambiguous. CDR3 size: 14 residues. V was trimmed by 5 bases and J by 5 bases, leaving 13 bases between them. CDR1 LNHDA and CDR2 SQIVND come from the germline V gene (reference sequence). CDR3 nucleotides: TGTGCCAGTAGTGTTCTTGACCTAGATCAGCCCCAGCATTTT. Its translation is CASSVLDLDQPQHF.

The count of this clone is one. J is TRBJ2-2 and V is TRBV6-5, with a tentative D call TRBD2 (6 bases). Trimming shortened V by 1 base and J by 7 bases, and 7 bases separated the two germline ends. The CDR3 loop spans 13 amino acids. The germline V gene encodes CDR1 MNHEY and CDR2 SVGAGI. The CDR3 sequence is CASSYWRGGELFF. CDR3 DNA sequence: TGTGCCAGCAGTTACTGGCGGGGCGGGGAGCTGTTTTTT.

The V call is TRBV4-1, the J call TRBJ1-1; 7 nucleotides align to TRBD1. After removal of 1 base from V and 1 base from J, the junction contained 6 bases not matched to a gene. CDR1 is MGHRA, CDR2 YSYEKL, per germline. The CDR3 extends over 16 amino acids. The CDR3 DNA follows: TGCGCCAGCAGCCAAGGACAGGGCGCCACGAACACTGAAGCTTTCTTT. It is translated as CASSQGQGATNTEAFF.

The V and J genes are TRBV30 and TRBJ1-1; D remains ambiguous. Germline V gene lookup returns CDR1 GTSNPN and CDR2 SVGIG (reference sequence). This CDR3 contains 12 residues. V lost 0 bases to trimming and J lost 5 bases, with 7 bases between them. The DNA for the CDR3 is TGTGCCTGGAGTGTGGGCAGAACTGAAGCTTTCTTT. Its translation is CAWSVGRTEAFF.

The genes are TRBV6-5 and TRBJ1-3, with unresolved D. CDR3 size: 15 residues. The V gene lost 2 bases and the J gene lost 0 bases, with 8 bases spanning the gap. Germline CDR1 reads MNHEY; CDR2 reads SVGAGI. CDR3 protein: CASSYDRSSGNTIYF. DNA of the CDR3: TGTGCCAGCAGTTACGACCGGAGCTCTGGAAACACCATATATTTT.

The gene calls are TRBV5-1 and TRBJ2-7; unclear D gene. The V gene's germline CDR1 is SGHRS and CDR2 YFSETQ. The length of the CDR3 is 14 residues. V lost 0 bases to trimming and J lost 2 bases, with 9 bases between them. CDR3 sequence (DNA): TGCGCCAGCAGCTTGGATTCCAGGACCTACGAGCAGTACTTC. Protein product: CASSLDSRTYEQYF. Variable domain in full (rest from reference TRBV5-1 and TRBJ2-7): KAGVTQTPRYLIKTRGQQVTLSCSPISGHRSVSWYQQTPGQGLQFLFEYFSETQRNKGNFPGRFSGRQFSNSRSEMNVSTLELGDSALYLCASSLDSRTYEQYFGPGTRLTVT.